This T cell receptor beta chain was observed in a study of PD-1 blockade in classical Hodgkin lymphoma. This CDR3 is built from 15 residues. CDR1 is KGHSH and CDR2 is LQKENI in the germline V gene. The J segment lost 3 bases and the V segment lost 2 bases, leaving 6 bases of the junction unmatched. Broader study findings: Those starting nivolumab under 1 year post-ASCT were excluded. Baseline TCR diversity was reportedly lower in newly diagnosed patients than in healthy donors. It was reported as lower still in relapsed/refractory patients. The study found complete responders had baseline diversity similar to newly diagnosed patients.

Each patient experienced a relapse that followed autologous stem cell transplantation, and brentuximab vedotin exposure varied. Each best response was a complete response, a partial response or progressive disease. A few counts support this clone. Its antigen is not identified. The repertoire was sequenced with immunoSEQ multiplex PCR; TCRdb's copy has only in-frame clones and lacks some. Among 15,000 or so clones listed, around 64% were seen once. This material consisted of peripheral blood mononuclear cells (PBMCs), taken at baseline. V usage is TRBV18 and J usage is TRBJ2-7, with 8 bases that match TRBD2. This clonotype was sampled from a human donor with classical Hodgkin lymphoma. The CDR3 DNA sequence: TGTGCCAGCTCACCAGAAGGGACTAGTATCTACGAGCAGTACTTC. Translated: CASSPEGTSIYEQYF.